Below are 12 T cell receptor beta chains sequenced from a single sample in a study of blood T cell repertoires in COVID-19. The protocol was immunoSEQ multiplex PCR, while the TCRdb copy is restricted to in-frame clones and leaves out a portion. The table lists approximately 350,000 clones, around nine tenths of them singletons. Material for sequencing was peripheral blood. These receptors were taken from a young woman who had recovered from COVID-19.

The V call is TRBV5-1, the J call TRBJ1-4; perhaps TRBD1 as D (6 bases). The CDR3 runs 15 residues. The ends were cut back, 4 bases at V and 3 bases at J, with 13 bases in the middle. CDR1 and CDR2 (germline): SGHRS, YFSETQ. For the CDR3, the DNA is TGCGCCAGCAGCAGCAGGGGCTCCTCTAATGAAAAACTGTTTTTT. Translated, it gives CASSSRGSSNEKLFF.

This clone is a singleton in its sample. Here the CDR3 reads CASSEFGTNNQPQHF. The DNA for the CDR3 is TGTGCCAGCAGTGAATTTGGGACTAACAATCAGCCCCAGCATTTT. The J gene is TRBJ1-5, the V gene TRBV6-1; D may be TRBD1 (5 bases). Germline-derived CDR1 and CDR2 are MNHNS and SASEGT. With 2 bases removed from V and 3 bases from J, the gap between germline ends came to 11 bases. CDR3 length: 15 residues.

Only one count was recorded for this clone. The rearrangement joins TRBV27 to TRBJ2-1, with 8 bases identical to TRBD2. This CDR3 has 15 amino acids. V lost 5 bases to trimming and J lost 2 bases; unmatched junction nucleotides: 5. The V gene's germline CDR1 is MNHEY and CDR2 SMNVEV (reference sequence). CDR3 region: CASSLSGSAYNEQFF. CDR3 sequence (DNA): TGTGCCAGCAGTCTAAGCGGGAGCGCCTACAATGAGCAGTTCTTC.

V gene TRBV7-2 combines with J gene TRBJ1-5; TRBD1 matches at 10 bases. This CDR3 spans 15 amino acids. Germline V gives CDR1 SGHTA, CDR2 FQGNSA. With V trimmed by 5 bases and J by 2 bases, 3 bases remained unmatched. The CDR3: CASSPGTGGNQPQHF. The CDR3 DNA sequence: TGTGCCAGCAGCCCGGGGACAGGGGGCAATCAGCCCCAGCATTTT.

This chain joins TRBV6-5 and TRBJ2-1; the match to TRBD2 covers 7 bases. This CDR3 has 14 amino acids. Per germline, CDR1 MNHEY and CDR2 SVGAGI. V lost 6 bases to trimming and J lost 10 bases; unmatched junction nucleotides: 12. The CDR3 DNA reads TGTGCCAGCAGCCGGGGGGACTGGGGGTCGGAGCAGTTCTTC. Its translation: CASSRGDWGSEQFF.

CDR3 coding DNA: TGTGCCAGCACTCTCCGGACAGGGCGGCCTCGAAGCAAATACGAGCAGTACGTC. This gives the protein CASTLRTGRPRSKYEQYV. The chain joins TRBV28 to TRBJ2-7; the match to TRBD1 covers 8 bases. J lost 4 bases, V lost 7 bases, and 21 bases had no gene match. This CDR3 region has 18 residues. The germline V gene encodes CDR1 MDHEN and CDR2 SYDVKM.

The chain joins TRBV2 to TRBJ1-3; D is ambiguous. This CDR3 comprises 12 residues. V was cut by 5 bases and J by 6 bases, with 8 bases left in between. Per the germline V gene, CDR1 is SNHLY and CDR2 is FYNNEI. The CDR3 spells CASSQSENTIYF. In DNA, the CDR3 is TGTGCCAGCAGTCAGAGCGAAAACACCATATATTTT.

This chain links TRBV7-2 with TRBJ2-3, with 13 bases that match TRBD2. The V and J ends lost 0 bases and 4 bases, in that order; junction bases with no gene match: 4. Germline V lookup: CDR1 SGHTA, CDR2 FQGNSA. This CDR3 contains 17 residues. The DNA of the CDR3 is TGTGCCAGCAGCTTAGCAGGGACTAGCGGGACCCCAGATACGCAGTATTTT. Its translation: CASSLAGTSGTPDTQYF.

The J gene is TRBJ1-1, the V gene TRBV5-1; maybe TRBD1 (5 bases). CDR1 SGHRS and CDR2 YFSETQ come from the germline V gene. This CDR3 is built from 16 residues. The V and J ends lost 3 bases and 1 base respectively, with 16 bases between them. The CDR3 sequence is CASSSDNRQSNTEAFF. Written as DNA, the CDR3 is TGCGCCAGCAGCTCGGATAACAGACAGTCGAACACTGAAGCTTTCTTT.

This chain joins TRBV6-5 and TRBJ2-7; 8 bases fit TRBD1. With 4 bases clipped from V and 5 bases from J, the junction kept 7 bases outside the gene matches. This CDR3 has 14 amino acids. The germline V gene encodes CDR1 MNHEY and CDR2 SVGAGI. The CDR3 spells CASSSGTGGNEQYV. The CDR3 DNA reads TGTGCCAGCAGTTCCGGGACAGGAGGGAACGAGCAGTACGTC.

This chain joins TRBV27 and TRBJ2-1; TRBD2 matches 11 bases. Germline CDR1 reads MNHEY; CDR2 reads SMNVEV (reference sequence). This CDR3 comprises 16 residues. The V segment lost 2 bases and the J segment 3 bases; nucleotides outside the gene matches: 3. In DNA form, the CDR3 reads TGTGCCAGCAGTTTAAGAGGGACTAGCGGCTACAATGAGCAGTTCTTC. The encoded protein is CASSLRGTSGYNEQFF.

This chain uses TRBV28 with TRBJ1-3; D call uncertain. The V gene's germline CDR1 is MDHEN and CDR2 SYDVKM. This CDR3 is 16 amino acids long. Trimming removed 3 bases at V and 0 bases at J, with 12 bases between. The CDR3 is CASSLLGYSSGNTIYF. The CDR3 DNA is TGTGCCAGCAGTTTGCTTGGCTACAGCTCTGGAAACACCATATATTTT.